This TCR beta chain stems from a study of T cell responses to AZD1222 COVID-19 vaccine. Profiling relied on immunoSEQ multiplex PCR, and the TCRdb table lists in-frame clones only, not all of them. The data show around 88,000 clones, with roughly 90% seen just once and about 2.8% held by the top ten. CDR3 size: 15 residues. V dropped 4 bases and J dropped 5 bases, with 13 bases sitting between them. Germline CDR1 is SGHRS and CDR2 is YFSETQ. The receptor's source is an adult in good health. V and J are TRBV5-1 and TRBJ1-6, with D possibly TRBD1 on 5 matching bases. The sample here was peripheral blood, taken on day 0 of MenACWY control vaccination. CDR3 loop: CASSPSGRDNSPLHF. CDR3 DNA sequence: TGCGCCAGCAGCCCCAGCGGCAGGGATAATTCACCCCTCCACTTT.